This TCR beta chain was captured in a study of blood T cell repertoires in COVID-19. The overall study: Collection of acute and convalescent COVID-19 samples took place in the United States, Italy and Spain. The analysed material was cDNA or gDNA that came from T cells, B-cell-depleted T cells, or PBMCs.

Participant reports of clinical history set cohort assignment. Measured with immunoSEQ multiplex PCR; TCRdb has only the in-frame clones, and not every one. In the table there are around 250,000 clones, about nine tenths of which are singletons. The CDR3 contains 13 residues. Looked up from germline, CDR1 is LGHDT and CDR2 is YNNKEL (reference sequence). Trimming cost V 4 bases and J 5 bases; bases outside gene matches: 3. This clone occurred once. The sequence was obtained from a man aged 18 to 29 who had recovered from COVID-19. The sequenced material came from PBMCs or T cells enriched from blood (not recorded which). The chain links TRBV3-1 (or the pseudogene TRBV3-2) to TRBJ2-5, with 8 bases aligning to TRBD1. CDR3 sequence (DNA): TGTGCCAGCAGCCTCAGGGGGCCGGAGACCCAGTACTTC. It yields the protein CASSLRGPETQYF.